This passage covers 5 T cell receptor beta chains from one sample sequenced in a study of T-cell memory formation after mild COVID-19. TCRdb analysed the 5' RACE reads with MiXCR anew, one entry per CDR3 protein. The data hold some 68,000 distinct CDR3 sequences, with around 17% observed a single time. Sequencing was carried out using PBMCs or a T cell subset sorted from them (not recorded which). The receptors here all came from an adult woman who had mild COVID-19 (a few samples of this study predate the infection). Cell type and time point are not known.

The J gene is TRBJ2-3, the V gene TRBV7-9; D is uncertain. CDR1 is SEHNR and CDR2 is FQNEAQ in the germline V gene (reference sequence). The CDR3 loop spans 14 amino acids. Between the trimmed V and J ends, which lost 4 bases and 4 bases, there was a span of 12 bases. The CDR3 coding sequence is TGTGCCAGCAGCTCTCCGGGTCTACCAGATACGCAGTATTTT. Translating gives CASSSPGLPDTQYF.

This clonotype was seen more than once but under ten times. The genes are TRBV30 and TRBJ2-1; 7 bases match TRBD2. V shed 7 bases, J shed 8 bases, and the junction held 11 bases outside the gene matches. This CDR3 region has 13 residues. In germline, CDR1 is GTSNPN, CDR2 SVGIG (reference sequence). CDR3 loop: CASWGSGRDEQFF. CDR3 DNA sequence: TGTGCCTCCTGGGGTAGCGGGCGTGATGAGCAGTTCTTC.

The rearrangement links TRBV12-3 or TRBV12-4 to TRBJ1-1, with D perhaps TRBD1 (6 bases). The CDR3 extends over 14 amino acids. The V end lost 5 bases, the J end lost 2 bases, and 12 bases lay between the germline ends. Here the CDR3 DNA reads TGTGCCAGCAGTGCGGGACATAGAAACACTGAAGCTTTCTTT. This gives the protein CASSAGHRNTEAFF.

In this sample, this clonotype turned up a few times. The genes are TRBV6-5 and TRBJ1-2; TRBD1 matches 10 bases. Germline CDR1 is MNHEY and CDR2 is SVGAGI. Trimming at V came to 6 bases and at J to 5 bases, leaving 9 bases not matched to a gene. This CDR3 is 15 amino acids long. CDR3 nucleotide sequence: TGTGCCAGCAGACCCGGACAGGGGGTTCGGTATGGCTACACCTTC. Its protein product is CASRPGQGVRYGYTF.

This clonotype was detected a few times. The V and J genes are TRBV4-1 and TRBJ2-3; D uncertain. This CDR3 spans 14 amino acids. Between the trimmed V and J ends, which lost 2 bases and 3 bases, there was a span of 9 bases. Germline V lookup: CDR1 MGHRA, CDR2 YSYEKL. CDR3 residues: CASSQTTLTDTQYF. The CDR3 DNA reads TGCGCCAGCAGCCAAACGACCCTAACAGATACGCAGTATTTT.